The 12 T cell receptor beta chains reported below all come from one sample, sequenced in a study of human T cells and chemical hapten exposure. Sample time point: patch test 1, 2 weeks after DPC sensitization. Regarding treatment: therapeutic diphenylcyclopropenone sensitization with weekly scalp DPC. Each CDR3 protein is one row after TCRdb ran MiXCR on the RACE reads. Of roughly 180,000 distinct CDR3 sequences in the sample, about a fifth are singletons; the top ten hold approximately 6.7%. Material: whole blood, obtained in connection with sensitization to the hapten diphenylcyclopropenone (DPC). The receptors come from a woman in her forties or fifties with alopecia areata. Some clones in this sample may be carry-over from other donors' samples.

The rearrangement links TRBV27 to TRBJ2-1; TRBD1 is a possible D gene (5 bases). V lost 3 bases, J lost 4 bases, and 10 bases lay in between. This CDR3 is built from 14 residues. Germline lookup yields CDR1 MNHEY and CDR2 SMNVEV (reference sequence). In DNA, the CDR3 is TGTGCCAGCAGTTTGGCGCGACAGTACAATGAGCAGTTCTTC. This sequence encodes CASSLARQYNEQFF.

The chain links TRBV18 to TRBJ1-2; the match to TRBD1 covers 12 bases. V shed 2 bases and J 2 bases; nucleotides not matched to a gene: 9. Germline CDR1 and CDR2: KGHSH and LQKENI. The CDR3 runs 18 residues. In DNA, the CDR3 is TGTGCCAGCTCACCAAGAGGGACAGGGGGCGACGCAAACTATGGCTACACCTTC. This gives the protein CASSPRGTGGDANYGYTF.

The chain is built from TRBV3-1 and TRBJ2-6, with D uncertain. This CDR3 spans 15 amino acids. Germline lookup yields CDR1 LGHDT and CDR2 YNNKEL (reference sequence). Trimming left V 0 bases short and J 0 bases short, with 3 bases between. The CDR3: CASSQDHSGANVLTF. In DNA, the CDR3 is TGTGCCAGCAGCCAAGACCACTCTGGGGCCAACGTCCTGACTTTC.

This chain joins TRBV7-3 and TRBJ2-5; D gene uncertain. The germline V gene encodes CDR1 SGHTA and CDR2 FQGTGA. Deletions cut 1 base from V and 5 bases from J, with 8 bases between. This CDR3 has 13 amino acids. CDR3 DNA: TGTGCCAGCAGCTTAAACTCGATGGAGACCCAGTACTTC. Translated: CASSLNSMETQYF.

The chain is built from TRBV3-1 and TRBJ1-2; D is unresolved. V was shortened by 0 bases and J by 4 bases, with 9 bases between the two germline ends. The length of the CDR3 is 14 residues. The germline gives CDR1 LGHDT, CDR2 YNNKEL (reference sequence). CDR3 DNA sequence: TGTGCCAGCAGCCAAGATGTTGGAAGCTATGGCTACACCTTC. Translation gives CASSQDVGSYGYTF.

This clonotype was seen a handful of times. J is TRBJ2-1 and V is TRBV5-6; TRBD2 matches 14 bases. CDR1 is SGHDT, CDR2 YYEEEE, per germline. Trimming took 0 bases from V and 10 from J; bases not matched to a gene: 6. The CDR3 consists of 16 residues. CDR3 bases: TGTGCCAGCAGCTTGGGGGGACTAGCGGGAGTACGAGAGCAGTTCTTC. Translated: CASSLGGLAGVREQFF.

The genes are TRBV24-1 and TRBJ2-5, with a possible D match to TRBD1 (6 bases). The CDR3 totals 12 residues. Trimming removed 9 bases at V and 2 bases at J, with 9 bases between. Germline V gene data show CDR1 as KGHDR and CDR2 as SFDVKD. The CDR3 sequence: CATEGQQETQYF. CDR3 DNA sequence: TGTGCCACCGAGGGACAACAAGAGACCCAGTACTTC.

V usage is TRBV7-9 and J usage is TRBJ2-7, with 9 bases matching TRBD1. Trimming removed 6 bases from V and 1 base from J; junction bases left unmatched: 13. CDR3 length: 17 amino acids. Germline loops: CDR1 SEHNR, CDR2 FQNEAQ (reference sequence). The CDR3 loop is CASRSSGQGLSSYEQYF. The CDR3 coding sequence is TGTGCCAGCAGGAGTTCGGGACAGGGCCTTTCTTCCTACGAGCAGTACTTC.

A word on this clonotype: This could be a read error, since a much larger clone is one nucleotide away. V usage is TRBV7-9 and J usage is TRBJ1-2; 7 nucleotides align to TRBD1. Germline CDR1 reads SEHNR; CDR2 reads FQNEAQ (reference sequence). This CDR3 contains 13 residues. Trimming cost V 0 bases and J 8 bases; bases outside gene matches: 3. CDR3 protein: CASSLADREGYTF. CDR3 sequence (DNA): TGTGCCAGCAGCTTAGCTGACAGGGAAGGCTACACCTTC.

This clonotype was seen more than once but under ten times. The chain employs TRBV5-1 and TRBJ2-7; 12 bases fit TRBD2. CDR1 and CDR2 (germline): SGHRS, YFSETQ. Trimming removed 3 bases from V and 3 bases from J; junction bases left unmatched: 4. This CDR3 is built from 15 residues. The CDR3 region has the DNA TGCGCCAGCAGCTACCGACTAGCGGGAGACTACGAGCAGTACTTC. It specifies CASSYRLAGDYEQYF.

This clonotype was recorded at least ten times. J is TRBJ2-7 and V is TRBV20-1; 9 bases line up with TRBD2. The CDR3 extends over 15 amino acids. The junction had 7 bases not matched to a gene; V was cut back by 2 bases and J by 2 bases. The germline CDR1 and CDR2 sequences are DFQATT and SNEGSKA (reference sequence). The DNA of the CDR3 is TGCAGTGCTAGAACGCGGACTAGCGTGACCTACGAGCAGTACTTC. This sequence encodes CSARTRTSVTYEQYF.

This clonotype was observed at least ten times. The chain couples TRBV6-5 to TRBJ1-1; D uncertain. In germline, CDR1 is MNHEY, CDR2 SVGAGI. The CDR3 consists of 14 residues. The ends were cut back, 5 bases at V and 0 bases at J, with 10 bases in the middle. For the CDR3, the DNA is TGTGCCAGCAGTCCCCGGGAAATGAACACTGAAGCTTTCTTT. Residues: CASSPREMNTEAFF.